Below, 3 T cell receptor beta chains from the same sample are listed, as sequenced in a study of shared clonotypes between healthy human individuals (dated by TCRdb to 2019 to 2021). Preparation of the library involved the immunoSEQ multiplex PCR assay. Not all clones reach the TCRdb copy of this immuneACCESS table, which keeps in-frame sequences only. Checked studies attribute under half of the gap to unresolved V genes and leave the rest unexplained. For this sample the table gives more than 400,000 clones, of which roughly 95% were detected only once. The ten largest clonotypes hold 0.064% of the sample. Input material: naive CD4+ T cells sorted from blood. The cell subset or site label for this specimen denotes: CD45RA+ positively selected. The receptor set was obtained from a woman in her 30s in good health.

The chain links TRBV2 to TRBJ1-5; 7 nucleotides line up with TRBD1. The ends lost 5 bases at V and 0 bases at J; junction bases unmatched: 4. This CDR3 comprises 15 residues. Germline V gene sequence: CDR1 SNHLY, CDR2 FYNNEI. This CDR3 is CASSKDRTSNQPQHF. The CDR3 coding sequence is TGTGCCAGCAGTAAGGACAGGACTAGCAATCAGCCCCAGCATTTT. Complete variable domain (other parts from reference TRBV2 and TRBJ1-5): EPEVTQTPSHQVTQMGQEVILRCVPISNHLYFYWYRQILGQKVEFLVSFYNNEISEKSEIFDDQFSVERPDGSNFTLKIRSTKLEDSAMYFCASSKDRTSNQPQHFGDGTRLSIL.

This clone was detected only once. The chain has TRBV6-5 and TRBJ2-7; D is uncertain. CDR3 length: 11 residues. The germline V and J ends were trimmed by 6 bases and 3 bases, with 6 bases remaining between them. Germline CDR1 and CDR2: MNHEY and SVGAGI. In DNA form, the CDR3 reads TGTGCCAGCAGGATCAACTACGAGCAGTACTTC. Translated, it gives CASRINYEQYF.

The V gene is TRBV19, the J gene TRBJ1-3; no clear D gene. CDR1 is LNHDA, CDR2 SQIVND, per germline (reference sequence). The CDR3 contains 15 residues. The V gene lost 6 bases and the J gene lost 0 bases, with 12 bases spanning the gap. Here the CDR3 DNA reads TGTGCCAGTAGATACCTAGACGGCTCTGGAAACACCATATATTTT. Its protein product is CASRYLDGSGNTIYF.